This T cell receptor (beta chain) was obtained from a study of metastatic and nonmetastatic thyroid tumors. The ends lost 5 bases at V and 3 bases at J; junction bases unmatched: 6. Per the germline V gene, CDR1 is LNHDA and CDR2 is SQIVND (reference sequence). This CDR3 is 14 amino acids long. This clone was seen at least ten times. This may come from a read error, since a much larger clone is one base off. Through MiXCR, TCRdb re-clonotyped the PCR reads. The table includes about 27,000 clones, 16% detected once. There were no patients who had received any treatment before thyroid surgery. V usage is TRBV19 and J usage is TRBJ2-7; 8 nucleotides match TRBD1. The receptor comes from a male donor with papillary thyroid cancer or a benign thyroid nodule (not recorded which). Some clones in this sample may be carry-over from other donors' samples. The sequenced material came from blood. The CDR3 loop is CASSGRTGCYEQYF. The CDR3 nucleotides read TGTGCCAGTAGTGGAAGGACAGGGTGCTACGAGCAGTACTTC.